The next 22 T cell receptor beta chains were all read from a single sample in a study of control samples from healthy donors and cancer patients. Libraries were prepared by immunoSEQ multiplex PCR; TCRdb keeps only in-frame clonotypes and omits some of them. The data show 150,000 to 200,000 clones, with about 91% seen just once and 2% to 2.5% held by the top ten. Sequenced: blood. Receptors were obtained from a middle-aged woman in good health.

The gene calls are TRBV7-9 and TRBJ1-1; D may be TRBD1 (5 bases). The V gene lost 2 bases and the J gene lost 7 bases, with 8 bases spanning the gap. The CDR3 has 12 amino acids. Germline V gene sequence: CDR1 SEHNR, CDR2 FQNEAQ (reference sequence). The CDR3 sequence is CASSLRGSEAFF. The CDR3 coding sequence is TGTGCCAGCAGCTTAAGGGGCAGTGAAGCTTTCTTT.

The V gene is TRBV24-1, the J gene TRBJ1-1; D may be TRBD1 (6 bases). CDR1 is KGHDR and CDR2 is SFDVKD in the germline V gene. The CDR3 spans 13 residues. Trimming removed 3 bases at V and 7 bases at J, with 11 bases between. The CDR3 DNA reads as TGTGCCACCAGTGATACTACAGGGAATGAAGCTTTCTTT. Its translation: CATSDTTGNEAFF.

The genes are TRBV6-5 and TRBJ1-2; D gene uncertain. The V end was cut by 4 bases, the J end by 8 bases, with 8 bases between. Germline values: CDR1 MNHEY, CDR2 SVGAGI. The CDR3 has 11 residues. Here the CDR3 DNA reads TGTGCCAGCAGTTCAGAGATAGGCTACACCTTC. Its protein is CASSSEIGYTF.

This rearrangement joins TRBV28 to TRBJ2-7, with 10 bases that match TRBD2. The CDR3 is made up of 15 amino acids. Germline V lookup: CDR1 MDHEN, CDR2 SYDVKM. V shed 4 bases, J shed 0 bases, and the junction held 3 bases outside the gene matches. The CDR3 here is CASSSSGGGSYEQYF. CDR3 DNA: TGTGCCAGCAGTTCGAGCGGGGGGGGCTCCTACGAGCAGTACTTC.

The genes are TRBV10-3 and TRBJ1-6, with no clear D. Per the germline V gene, CDR1 is ENHRY and CDR2 is SYGVKD. The CDR3 contains 14 residues. The V end lost 3 bases, the J end lost 5 bases, and 8 bases lay between the germline ends. The CDR3 DNA reads as TGTGCCATCAGTGAAGGGATAGATAATTCACCCCTCCACTTT. As protein: CAISEGIDNSPLHF.

The chain is built from TRBV5-1 and TRBJ1-4; unclear D gene. The CDR3 covers 14 residues. Trimming pared 0 bases from V and 7 bases from J, leaving 10 bases between. CDR1 is SGHRS and CDR2 is YFSETQ in the germline V gene. The CDR3 sequence is CASSLDPGSEKLFF. The CDR3 bases are TGCGCCAGCAGCTTGGATCCGGGGAGTGAAAAACTGTTTTTT. Filled out from reference TRBV5-1 and TRBJ1-4, the complete variable domain reads KAGVTQTPRYLIKTRGQQVTLSCSPISGHRSVSWYQQTPGQGLQFLFEYFSETQRNKGNFPGRFSGRQFSNSRSEMNVSTLELGDSALYLCASSLDPGSEKLFFGSGTQLSVL.

This clone was seen a single time. The V and J genes are TRBV2 and TRBJ2-7, with TRBD1 matching over 9 bases. The germline V gene encodes CDR1 SNHLY and CDR2 FYNNEI. J lost 4 bases, V lost 9 bases, and 13 bases had no gene match. There are 15 residues in the CDR3. Here the CDR3 DNA reads TGTGCCAGTAAACCTGTTGGGACAGGGAAATACGAGCAGTACTTC. Residues: CASKPVGTGKYEQYF. Complete variable domain (other parts from reference TRBV2 and TRBJ2-7): EPEVTQTPSHQVTQMGQEVILRCVPISNHLYFYWYRQILGQKVEFLVSFYNNEISEKSEIFDDQFSVERPDGSNFTLKIRSTKLEDSAMYFCASKPVGTGKYEQYFGPGTRLTVT.

This chain joins TRBV3-1 (or the pseudogene TRBV3-2) and TRBJ1-5; no reliable D call. The V end lost 0 bases, the J end lost 7 bases, and 4 bases lay between the germline ends. This CDR3 comprises 12 residues. The germline CDR1 and CDR2 sequences are LGHDT and YNNKEL (reference sequence). In nucleotides, the CDR3 is TGTGCCAGCAGCCAAGATGCGCAGCCCCAGCATTTT. Its translation is CASSQDAQPQHF.

The chain joins TRBV13 to TRBJ1-4; TRBD1 matches 7 bases. The CDR3 extends over 18 amino acids. V lost 0 bases, J lost 3 bases, and 10 bases stayed unmatched. Per the germline V gene, CDR1 is PRHDT and CDR2 is FYEKMQ (reference sequence). The DNA of the CDR3 is TGTGCCAGCAGCTTAGGCCCGACTTTAGGGGGCCCTAATGAAAAACTGTTTTTT. It encodes CASSLGPTLGGPNEKLFF.

The rearrangement uses TRBV5-5 and TRBJ2-1, with D unresolved. Germline assignment: CDR1 SGHKS and CDR2 YYEKEE (reference sequence). V shed 6 bases and J shed 3 bases, with 16 bases lying between them. The CDR3 length is 15 residues. The CDR3 protein is CASISDGGYYNEQFF. CDR3 nucleotide sequence: TGTGCCAGCATTTCGGACGGCGGCTACTACAATGAGCAGTTCTTC. The full variable domain, its missing parts supplied by reference TRBV5-5 and TRBJ2-1, is DAGVTQSPTHLIKTRGQQVTLRCSPISGHKSVSWYQQVLGQGPQFIFQYYEKEERGRGNFPDRFSARQFPNYSSELNVNALLLGDSALYLCASISDGGYYNEQFFGPGTRLTVL.

The rearrangement joins TRBV5-1 to TRBJ1-6; maybe TRBD1 (5 bases). Germline lookup yields CDR1 SGHRS and CDR2 YFSETQ. The CDR3 runs 18 residues. The ends were cut back, 4 bases at V and 5 bases at J, with 22 bases in the middle. The CDR3 region is CASSPRGGLAIDNSPLHF. The CDR3 DNA is TGCGCCAGCAGCCCAAGGGGAGGCTTAGCTATCGATAATTCACCCCTCCACTTT. Full variable domain (outside the CDR3, taken from reference TRBV5-1 and TRBJ1-6): KAGVTQTPRYLIKTRGQQVTLSCSPISGHRSVSWYQQTPGQGLQFLFEYFSETQRNKGNFPGRFSGRQFSNSRSEMNVSTLELGDSALYLCASSPRGGLAIDNSPLHFGNGTRLTVT.

V and J are TRBV11-2 and TRBJ2-7; the D gene is possibly TRBD2 (6 bases). V lost 2 bases and J 7 bases, leaving 15 bases between the germline ends. Per germline, CDR1 SGHAT and CDR2 FQNNGV. The CDR3 sequence is 14 residues long. As DNA, the CDR3 is TGTGCCAGCAGCTTAACCGGGGGACCGGGGGAGCAGTACTTC. Translating gives CASSLTGGPGEQYF.

The chain links TRBV6-6 to TRBJ2-7; D is perhaps TRBD1 (6 bases). From germline, CDR1 is MNHNY and CDR2 SVGAGI (reference sequence). CDR3 length equals 16 residues. V lost 2 bases and J lost 0, with 14 bases in between. CDR3 residues: CASSYPSRGNSYEQYF. The CDR3 DNA is TGTGCCAGCAGTTACCCCTCTAGGGGGAACTCCTACGAGCAGTACTTC.

This rearrangement joins TRBV7-9 to TRBJ1-3; the D gene is possibly TRBD1 (5 bases). Germline CDR1 SEHNR, CDR2 FQNEAQ (reference sequence). The germline V and J ends were trimmed by 5 bases and 5 bases, with 19 bases remaining between them. The CDR3 extends over 16 amino acids. DNA of the CDR3: TGTGCCAGCAGCCCGAGACCGGGGGGTACAAGAAACACCATATATTTT. This encodes CASSPRPGGTRNTIYF.

This clone was seen only once. The genes are TRBV4-1 and TRBJ1-5; D not resolved. The CDR3 is 13 amino acids. The V and J ends lost 6 bases and 7 bases respectively, with 13 bases between them. Germline CDR1 is MGHRA and CDR2 is YSYEKL. CDR3 in amino acids: CASSSSGLQPQHF. The DNA of the CDR3 is TGCGCCAGCAGTTCCTCTGGGCTCCAGCCCCAGCATTTT.

CDR3 region: CASSPAGANVLTF. For the CDR3, the DNA is TGTGCCAGCAGTCCGGCCGGGGCCAACGTCCTGACTTTC. This chain links TRBV6-5 with TRBJ2-6, with D hard to call. The length of the CDR3 is 13 residues. V dropped 5 bases and J dropped 4 bases, with 6 bases sitting between them. CDR1 MNHEY and CDR2 SVGAGI come from the germline V gene.

This chain uses TRBV21-1 with TRBJ1-6. TRBV21-1 is listed as a pseudogene. This CDR3 has 10 residues. CDR3 sequence (DNA): TGTGCCAGCACCTCTTCGCCCCTCCACTTT. As protein: CASTSSPLHF.

The chain links TRBV10-3 to TRBJ2-7, with D possibly TRBD1 on 6 matching bases. Germline lookup yields CDR1 ENHRY and CDR2 SYGVKD. Deletions cut 0 bases from V and 0 bases from J, with 9 bases between. The CDR3 has 15 residues. In DNA, the CDR3 is TGTGCCATCAGTGAGTCTCCGGACAGCTCCTACGAGCAGTACTTC. Its protein product is CAISESPDSSYEQYF.

The chain has TRBV28 and TRBJ2-5, with TRBD1 matching 7 bases. Germline CDR1 and CDR2: MDHEN and SYDVKM. The length of the CDR3 is 15 residues. The V and J ends lost 8 bases and 5 bases, in that order; junction bases with no gene match: 14. The CDR3 coding sequence is TGTGCCAGCGCCAGTGAGGGGGCCCTTTGGGAGACCCAGTACTTC. Amino acid sequence: CASASEGALWETQYF.

The rearrangement links TRBV10-2 to TRBJ1-3; D is perhaps TRBD1 (5 bases). V lost 6 bases and J 0 bases, leaving 6 bases between the germline ends. CDR1 is WSHSY and CDR2 is SAAADI in the germline V gene. This CDR3 has 13 amino acids. The CDR3 reads CASRDNSGNTIYF. Here the CDR3 DNA reads TGCGCCAGCAGGGACAACTCTGGAAACACCATATATTTT.

This chain links TRBV2 with TRBJ2-7; D gene unclear. The CDR3 totals 11 residues. CDR1 and CDR2 (germline): SNHLY, FYNNEI. Trimming removed 4 bases from V and 5 bases from J, with 6 bases in between. CDR3 sequence reads: CASSVTDEQYF. The CDR3, as DNA: TGTGCCAGCAGTGTGACGGACGAGCAGTACTTC.

The CDR3 loop is CASSAEGAKGYNEKLFF. The CDR3 nucleotides read TGTGCCAGCAGTGCCGAGGGGGCGAAGGGGTATAATGAAAAACTGTTTTTT. The gene calls are TRBV6-1 and TRBJ1-4; 7 nucleotides agree with TRBD1. The CDR3 length is 17 residues. The trim removed 4 bases at V and 4 bases at J, leaving 12 bases unmatched. CDR1 is MNHNS and CDR2 is SASEGT in the germline V gene.